Listed below are T cell receptor beta chains from one sample, sequenced in a study of T-cell memory formation after mild COVID-19. TCRdb redid the calling of the 5' RACE reads with MiXCR, one entry per CDR3 protein. The repertoire holds roughly 600,000 distinct CDR3 sequences, with more than 15% as singletons. The sequenced sample was PBMCs or a T cell subset sorted from them (not recorded which). These receptor sequences come from an adult woman who had mild COVID-19 (a few samples of this study predate the infection). Cell type and time point are not known. Both conserved end residues are part of each CDR3. Fields, in order: J gene, V gene, D gene, clone size, CDR3 DNA, CDR3 protein. D genes are given only for firm matches. Not every row has a clone size; where given, it reads once, few, many or a size class.

TRBJ2-3	TRBV7-3	NA	NA	TGTGCCAGCAGCCCTTCCTGGGCCGCAGATACGCAGTATTTT	CASSPSWAADTQYF
TRBJ2-3	TRBV5-1	NA	few	TGCGCCAGCAGCTTGGCCTTGGCAGTCAACACAGATACGCAGTATTTT	CASSLALAVNTDTQYF
TRBJ2-1	TRBV7-3	NA	few	TGTGCCAGCAGCTTGACCCTTAGGAGTGAGCAGTTCTTC	CASSLTLRSEQFF
TRBJ2-2	TRBV29-1	TRBD1	NA	TGCAGCGTTCACAGGGGGTACACCGGGGAGCTGTTTTTT	CSVHRGYTGELFF
TRBJ2-1	TRBV7-3	NA	NA	TGTGCCAGCAGCTTAGGTGGCGTGGGGAGGTACAATGAGCAGTTCTTC	CASSLGGVGRYNEQFF
TRBJ1-1	TRBV19	NA	few	TGTGCCAGTAGTCCGACCCCCACCGGGAACACTGAAGCTTTCTTT	CASSPTPTGNTEAFF
TRBJ1-1	TRBV7-9	TRBD1	NA	TGTGCCAGCAGCGAACAGGGGTGGCCTGAAGCTTTCTTT	CASSEQGWPEAFF
TRBJ1-5	TRBV21-1	NA	NA	TGTGCCAGCATCCCCTCCGGTGACCCTAATCAGCCCCAGCATTTT	CASIPSGDPNQPQHF
TRBJ2-1	TRBV20-1	NA	NA	TGCAGTGCCTTAGATGGGACCCTCTACAATGAGCAGTTCTTC	CSALDGTLYNEQFF
TRBJ1-2	TRBV12-3/TRBV12-4	NA	NA	TGTGCCAGCAGCTTTACAGCGACTAACTATGGCTACACCTTC	CASSFTATNYGYTF
TRBJ2-2	TRBV6-6	NA	few	TGTGCCAGCAGTTACTCGAGTGCCGGGGAGCTGTTTTTT	CASSYSSAGELFF
TRBJ2-7	TRBV30	TRBD1	NA	TGTGCCTGGGACAGGGAGAGGGGGAAGCAGTACTTC	CAWDRERGKQYF
TRBJ1-1	TRBV5-1	TRBD1	NA	TGCGCCAGCAGCTTGGGTATAGGGGACAGAATGAACACTGAAGCTTTCTTT	CASSLGIGDRMNTEAFF
TRBJ2-3	TRBV7-2	TRBD2	NA	TGTGCCAGCAGCCCGGATCGGCGGGGGGCGCAGTATTTT	CASSPDRRGAQYF
TRBJ2-1	TRBV2	TRBD1	few	TGTGCCAGCAGTGAAGCGGACAGGGGGCTCGGCGAGCAGTTCTTC	CASSEADRGLGEQFF
TRBJ2-1	TRBV7-9	NA	NA	TGTGCCAGCTCAGGGTATATCGGTCTACAATATGAGCAGTTCTTC	CASSGYIGLQYEQFF
TRBJ2-3	TRBV5-1	TRBD2	NA	TGCGCCAGCGGACCCCGGGGGGGCCAAGATACGCAGTATTTT	CASGPRGGQDTQYF
TRBJ2-7	TRBV29-1	NA	NA	TGCAGCGCCGAGGGCGACAGCCACTACGAGCAGTACTTC	CSAEGDSHYEQYF
TRBJ2-3	TRBV18	TRBD1	few	TGTGCCAGCTCACCTCAGGACAGGGTCACAGATACGCAGTATTTT	CASSPQDRVTDTQYF
TRBJ1-4	TRBV9	TRBD1	NA	TGTGCCAGCAGCTTCGGACAGGGAAAGGATGAAAAACTGTTTTTT	CASSFGQGKDEKLFF
TRBJ2-4	TRBV7-9	TRBD2	NA	TGTGCCAGCAGCTTATTCGGGGAAACGCGGGGGGACATTCAGTACTTC	CASSLFGETRGDIQYF
TRBJ2-1	TRBV6-2/TRBV6-3	NA	NA	TGTGCCAGCAGTTCATTGGGCCCGTACAATGAGCAGTTCTTC	CASSSLGPYNEQFF
TRBJ2-5	TRBV15	TRBD2	few	TGTGCCACCAGCAGAGTCCATAGCGGGTTTGAGACCCAGTACTTC	CATSRVHSGFETQYF
TRBJ2-4	TRBV6-1	NA	few	TGTGCCAGCAGTGATGGATTGTGGTGGGCCAAAAACATTCAGTACTTC	CASSDGLWWAKNIQYF
TRBJ2-2	TRBV11-1	NA	NA	TGTGCCAGCAGCCCCCACGCCGCGAACACCGGGGAGCTGTTTTTT	CASSPHAANTGELFF
TRBJ2-6	TRBV4-2	NA	few	TGTGCCAGCAGCCAAGAAGGCCCCTCCTCTGGGGCCAACGTCCTGACTTTC	CASSQEGPSSGANVLTF
TRBJ2-7	TRBV5-1	NA	NA	TGCGCCAGCAGCTTGTCGGGGCATCTCAGGGACGAGCAGTACTTC	CASSLSGHLRDEQYF
TRBJ2-1	TRBV12-3/TRBV12-4	NA	few	TGTGCCAGCAGCCCTAGGCAAAATGAGCAGTTCTTC	CASSPRQNEQFF
TRBJ2-2	TRBV7-9	TRBD2	NA	TGTGCCAGCAGCGGAGCCGGGACTAGCGGGGGGGCGAACACCGGGGAGCTGTTTTTT	CASSGAGTSGGANTGELFF
TRBJ2-5	TRBV3-1	TRBD1	few	TGTGCCAGCAGATTCACAGGGGGCTATGTGGAGACCCAGTACTTC	CASRFTGGYVETQYF
TRBJ2-2	TRBV7-6	NA	NA	TGTGCCAGCAGCTTAGGAGGGGCGGTCACCGGGGAGCTGTTTTTT	CASSLGGAVTGELFF
TRBJ2-6	TRBV5-1	NA	many	TGCGCCAGCAGCTTGGCCGGGACGGCCTCTGGGGCCAACGTCCTGACTTTC	CASSLAGTASGANVLTF
TRBJ1-5	TRBV10-3	NA	many	TGTGCCATCAGGACGGACAGCAATCAGCCCCAGCATTTT	CAIRTDSNQPQHF
TRBJ2-1	TRBV7-8	TRBD2	NA	TGTGCCAGCAGCTCCGGGACTAGCGGGGGCCACGAGCAGTTCTTC	CASSSGTSGGHEQFF
TRBJ2-5	TRBV7-9	NA	few	TGTGCCAGCAGCTTAAGGAGCGGACAGAACCAAGAGACCCAGTACTTC	CASSLRSGQNQETQYF
TRBJ2-5	TRBV20-1	NA	few	TGCAGTGCCTCACAGGGTTCGGAGACCCAGTACTTC	CSASQGSETQYF
TRBJ1-1	TRBV7-9	NA	few	TGTGCCAGCAGCCCTACCCGGACATCTGAAGCTTTCTTT	CASSPTRTSEAFF
TRBJ2-3	TRBV20-1	TRBD2	NA	TGCAGTGTTCGGACTAGCGGGAGGCATGGCACAGATACGCAGTATTTT	CSVRTSGRHGTDTQYF
TRBJ1-5	TRBV29-1	TRBD1	few	TGCAGCGCCGCCGGGACAGGGGGTAATGAGGAGGGCAATCAGCCCCAGCATTTT	CSAAGTGGNEEGNQPQHF
TRBJ2-3	TRBV7-3	NA	many	TGTGCCAGCAGTAAAAACGGCAGGACTAAGACAGATACGCAGTATTTT	CASSKNGRTKTDTQYF
TRBJ2-5	TRBV7-9	NA	few	TGTGCCAGCAGCCCGCTCCCCTATCGCGGGCGGGAGACCCAGTACTTC	CASSPLPYRGRETQYF
TRBJ2-3	TRBV19	TRBD2	NA	TGTGCCAGTAGGGGGGGGTTCTCTAGCACAGATACGCAGTATTTT	CASRGGFSSTDTQYF
TRBJ1-2	TRBV29-1	NA	NA	TGCAGCGTTGAGGCCATTTCCCAATCGTACACCTTC	CSVEAISQSYTF
TRBJ2-4	TRBV20-1	TRBD2	NA	TGCAGTGCTAGAGAATTGGCTAGCGGGAGTTATGGGAACATTCAGTACTTC	CSARELASGSYGNIQYF
TRBJ1-1	TRBV19	NA	few	TGTGCCAGTAGTCACAGGGAATTGAACACTGAAGCTTTCTTT	CASSHRELNTEAFF
TRBJ1-2	TRBV4-1	NA	few	TGCGCCAGCAGCCAAGAGCGTACAGGGATGCCTGATGGCTACACCTTC	CASSQERTGMPDGYTF
TRBJ2-3	TRBV7-6	NA	NA	TGTGCCAGCAGTGGGGCGTCGGGGGCAGATACGCAGTATTTT	CASSGASGADTQYF
TRBJ1-1	TRBV12-3/TRBV12-4	TRBD1	NA	TGTGCCAGCAGACCGACAGGGGTCCCTGAAGCTTTCTTT	CASRPTGVPEAFF
TRBJ2-3	TRBV4-2	NA	few	TGTGCCAGCAGCCACATAGAAGGGGGGGCAGATACGCAGTATTTT	CASSHIEGGADTQYF
TRBJ1-1	TRBV3-1	NA	few	TGTGCCAGCAGCCAAGTAGCGGGAACTGAAGCTTTCTTT	CASSQVAGTEAFF
TRBJ1-5	TRBV6-5	TRBD1	NA	TGTGCCAGCAGCTACGGGACAGGAGTCGAGCCCCAGCATTTT	CASSYGTGVEPQHF
TRBJ2-3	TRBV9	TRBD2	NA	TGTGCCAGCAGCGTAGGTAGCGGGGGCGTCACAGATACGCAGTATTTT	CASSVGSGGVTDTQYF
TRBJ2-5	TRBV6-1	NA	NA	TGTGCCAGCCTGAGGACGTTAATGGAGACCCAGTACTTC	CASLRTLMETQYF
TRBJ2-7	TRBV20-1	NA	NA	TGCAGTGCTAGACACCCGGCTGAGGATGAGCAGTACTTC	CSARHPAEDEQYF
TRBJ2-7	TRBV11-2	TRBD2	few	TGTGCCAGCAGCTCTCCGGGACTAGCATTACACGAGCAGTACTTC	CASSSPGLALHEQYF
TRBJ1-2	TRBV5-8	TRBD1	few	TGTGCCAGCAGCTTAGGCAGGGGGCGAGGCTACACCTTC	CASSLGRGRGYTF
TRBJ2-7	TRBV18	TRBD2	few	TGTGCCAGCTCACCTCGTCCGGGACTAGAATCCGAGCAGTACTTC	CASSPRPGLESEQYF
TRBJ2-3	TRBV3-1	TRBD2	NA	TGTGCCAGCAGCCTGGGCGGGGGGGCGCAAGATACGCAGTATTTT	CASSLGGGAQDTQYF
TRBJ2-5	TRBV2	NA	NA	TGTGCCAGAGCCCCAGGGGGGGAGACCCAGTACTTC	CARAPGGETQYF
TRBJ1-1	TRBV5-6	TRBD1	NA	TGTGCCAGCAGCCCCGGGACAGATGGGACGGACACTGAAGCTTTCTTT	CASSPGTDGTDTEAFF